The 23 T cell receptor beta chains below were found in one sample sequenced in a study of T cells in Graves' hyperthyroidism and ophthalmopathy. RNA transcripts served as the template for amplifying TCR beta CDR3 regions. A first-round RT-PCR of the TCR CDR3 used the HTBI primer set. TCRdb re-called the multiplex PCR reads through MiXCR, storing one row per CDR3 protein. This sample has about 260,000 distinct CDR3 sequences, with roughly 20% found just once. The sequencing input was blood. Receptor source: a man aged 30 to 45 with Graves' ophthalmopathy.

The chain joins TRBV14 to TRBJ2-7; D could derive from TRBD1 or TRBD2 (5 bases each). The germline V and J ends were trimmed by 0 bases and 0 bases, with 15 bases remaining between them. This CDR3 region has 17 residues. From germline, CDR1 is SGHDN and CDR2 FVKESK. The CDR3 sequence: CASSQDRGPLSSYEQYF. In nucleotides, the CDR3 is TGTGCCAGCAGCCAAGACCGGGGACCCTTAAGCTCCTACGAGCAGTACTTC.

This clonotype was recorded a few times. This chain joins TRBV10-3 and TRBJ2-3, with 9 nucleotides matching TRBD2. This CDR3 region has 15 residues. Germline CDR1 reads ENHRY; CDR2 reads SYGVKD. With V trimmed by 5 bases and J by 4 bases, 7 bases remained unmatched. The chain's CDR3 is CAISTSGSNADTQYF. The CDR3 nucleotides read TGTGCCATCAGTACTAGCGGGTCGAATGCAGATACGCAGTATTTT.

V usage is TRBV29-1 and J usage is TRBJ1-4, with D hard to call. Germline V gene sequence: CDR1 SQVTM, CDR2 ANQGSEA. The CDR3 totals 11 residues. Trimming took off 7 bases at V and 4 bases at J, with 7 bases between the two ends. DNA of the CDR3: TGCAGCGGAAGCTATAATGAAAAACTGTTTTTT. Its translation is CSGSYNEKLFF.

There are a few counts of this clonotype. The chain combines TRBV7-2 with TRBJ2-1; 7 positions agree with TRBD2. V gave up 1 base and J gave up 9 bases; unmatched junction bases: 9. CDR1 is SGHTA, CDR2 FQGNSA, per germline. This CDR3 spans 15 amino acids. The CDR3 bases are TGTGCCAGCAGCTTAGTGATAGGCGGGGGTAGTGAGCAGTTCTTC. It translates to CASSLVIGGGSEQFF.

In this sample, this clonotype turned up many times. The chain carries TRBV12-3 or TRBV12-4 and TRBJ2-2, with TRBD2 matching 13 bases. There are 20 residues in the CDR3. Trimming removed 6 bases from V and 0 bases from J; junction bases left unmatched: 13. The CDR3 is CASSFPGLAGPSSNTGELFF. The DNA for the CDR3 is TGTGCCAGCAGCTTTCCGGGACTAGCGGGACCTAGCTCGAACACCGGGGAGCTGTTTTTT.

Ten or more counts support this clonotype. The chain links TRBV11-2 to TRBJ2-3; the D gene is possibly TRBD2 (5 bases). The CDR3 has 15 residues. The germline V gene encodes CDR1 SGHAT and CDR2 FQNNGV. Trimming left V 1 base short and J 1 base short, with 9 bases between. This chain's CDR3 is CASSLGFGGTDTQYF. The CDR3 DNA reads TGTGCCAGCAGCTTAGGGTTCGGGGGCACAGATACGCAGTATTTT. Full variable domain (outside the CDR3, taken from reference TRBV11-2 and TRBJ2-3): EAGVAQSPRYKIIEKRQSVAFWCNPISGHATLYWYQQILGQGPKLLIQFQNNGVVDDSQLPKDRFSAERLKGVDSTLKIQPAKLEDSAVYLCASSLGFGGTDTQYFGPGTRLTVL.

This clonotype was observed a few times. V usage is TRBV19 and J usage is TRBJ1-5; perhaps TRBD1 as D (5 bases). CDR1 is LNHDA, CDR2 SQIVND, per germline (reference sequence). Trimming removed 4 bases at V and 4 bases at J, with 11 bases between. The CDR3 sequence is 14 residues long. The CDR3 spells CASSRAGRNQPQHF. The CDR3 DNA follows: TGTGCCAGTAGTAGGGCAGGGCGAAATCAGCCCCAGCATTTT.

CDR3 bases: TGCAGTGCCACGGGGACGGGTAACAATGAGCAGTTCTTC. It yields the protein CSATGTGNNEQFF. V usage is TRBV20-1 and J usage is TRBJ2-1; either TRBD1 or TRBD2 may fit D (5 bases each). The CDR3 is 13 residues long. Germline V lookup: CDR1 DFQATT, CDR2 SNEGSKA (reference sequence). V lost 6 bases, J lost 5 bases, and 14 bases lay in between.

The chain recombines TRBV20-1 with TRBJ1-2; TRBD1 agrees at 7 bases. CDR1 DFQATT and CDR2 SNEGSKA come from the germline V gene (reference sequence). With 0 bases clipped from V and 2 bases from J, the junction kept 9 bases outside the gene matches. This CDR3 is built from 16 residues. Here the CDR3 reads CSARDAPRQGNYGYTF. DNA for the CDR3: TGCAGTGCTAGAGATGCGCCGCGACAGGGCAACTATGGCTACACCTTC.

Many counts were recorded for this clonotype. The V and J genes are TRBV11-2 and TRBJ2-1; D is ambiguous. The CDR3 is 15 amino acids. The ends were cut back, 1 base at V and 0 bases at J, with 7 bases in the middle. Germline V gene sequence: CDR1 SGHAT, CDR2 FQNNGV. This CDR3 reads CASSLGLSSYNEQFF. The CDR3 DNA reads TGTGCCAGCAGCTTAGGGTTGAGCTCCTACAATGAGCAGTTCTTC.

The chain links TRBV5-1 to TRBJ1-3, with 10 nucleotides matching TRBD1. Trimming took 4 bases from V and 8 from J; bases not matched to a gene: 6. This CDR3 has 14 residues. Germline CDR1 SGHRS, CDR2 YFSETQ. The CDR3 DNA sequence: TGCGCCAGCAGCACCGGACAGGGGGAATACACCATATATTTT. It specifies CASSTGQGEYTIYF.

This clonotype was seen at least ten times. The chain has TRBV5-1 and TRBJ1-1, with D tentatively TRBD1 (6 bases). The V end lost 1 base, the J end lost 3 bases, and 10 bases lay between the germline ends. The V gene's germline CDR1 is SGHRS and CDR2 YFSETQ. This CDR3 contains 14 residues. The CDR3 protein is CASSLQGRDTEAFF. The CDR3 region has the DNA TGCGCCAGCAGCTTGCAGGGGAGGGACACTGAAGCTTTCTTT.

The chain carries TRBV12-3 or TRBV12-4 and TRBJ2-2; no reliable D call. V shed 6 bases and J shed 3 bases, with 8 bases lying between them. The CDR3 covers 13 residues. CDR3 region: CASRPQDTGELFF. In DNA form, the CDR3 reads TGTGCCAGCAGGCCTCAAGACACCGGGGAGCTGTTTTTT.

This clonotype was seen repeatedly, ten times or more. DNA of the CDR3: TGTGCCAGCTCACCAGAGGACCGGCCCAACTATGGCTACACCTTC. Translated, it gives CASSPEDRPNYGYTF. This rearrangement joins TRBV18 to TRBJ1-2; D remains unclear. The CDR3 runs 15 residues. Trimming cost V 2 bases and J 2 bases, with 12 bases left between them. Germline CDR1 reads KGHSH; CDR2 reads LQKENI.

The gene calls are TRBV18 and TRBJ2-1, with D maybe TRBD2 (6 bases). The V gene's germline CDR1 is KGHSH and CDR2 LQKENI. Trimming removed 4 bases from V and 8 bases from J, with 18 bases in between. The CDR3 totals 15 residues. The CDR3 protein is CASSRGLSRMDEQFF. The CDR3 DNA follows: TGTGCCAGCTCACGGGGACTTAGCAGGATGGATGAGCAGTTCTTC.

The CDR3 is CASSSGRGARGGRNEQFF. Here the CDR3 DNA reads TGTGCCAGCAGCTCGGGGCGGGGGGCGAGAGGAGGGAGAAATGAGCAGTTCTTC. The chain joins TRBV7-6 to TRBJ2-1, with 8 bases matching TRBD2. J was trimmed by 7 bases and V by 4 bases; bases with no gene match: 18. Looked up from germline, CDR1 is SGHVS and CDR2 is FNYEAQ. The CDR3 extends over 18 amino acids. The full variable domain, rest sourced from reference TRBV7-6 and TRBJ2-1, is GAGVSQSPRYKVTKRGQDVALRCDPISGHVSLYWYRQALGQGPEFLTYFNYEAQQDKSGLPNDRFSAERPEGSISTLTIQRTEQRDSAMYRCASSSGRGARGGRNEQFFGPGTRLTVL.

This clonotype was detected a few times. This rearrangement joins TRBV19 to TRBJ2-7; 9 positions match TRBD1. With V trimmed by 7 bases and J by 6 bases, 13 bases remained unmatched. CDR1 is LNHDA, CDR2 SQIVND, per germline (reference sequence). This CDR3 is built from 15 residues. This CDR3 is CASKMSGTGSREQYF. DNA for the CDR3: TGTGCCAGTAAGATGTCCGGGACAGGGTCCCGCGAGCAGTACTTC.

This clonotype was seen repeatedly, ten times or more. J is TRBJ2-3 and V is TRBV11-3, with no clear D. CDR1 and CDR2 from the germline V gene are SGHNT and YENEEA. Trimming shortened V by 5 bases and J by 0 bases, and 18 bases separated the two germline ends. The CDR3 has 17 amino acids. CDR3 bases: TGTGCCAGCAGCCACAACCCCGACTTTGCTAGCACAGATACGCAGTATTTT. It specifies CASSHNPDFASTDTQYF.

This clonotype was seen a few times. The chain links TRBV18 to TRBJ2-1; D is undetermined. Germline CDR1 KGHSH, CDR2 LQKENI. The CDR3 contains 15 residues. The V gene lost 2 bases and the J gene lost 0 bases, with 8 bases spanning the gap. The CDR3 nucleotides are TGTGCCAGCTCACCAGATACGATCTCCTACAATGAGCAGTTCTTC. Translation: CASSPDTISYNEQFF.

This clonotype was observed a handful of times. V is TRBV7-8 and J is TRBJ2-1; 8 bases fit TRBD2. The CDR3 extends over 15 amino acids. The V gene end was trimmed by 5 bases and the J gene end by 10 bases; junction bases not matched to a gene: 13. Germline assignment: CDR1 SGHVS and CDR2 FQNEAQ. The CDR3 bases are TGTGCCAGCAGCCCGGGGGGGGCGGGAGTTGGCGAGCAGTTCTTC. Amino acid sequence: CASSPGGAGVGEQFF.

In this sample, this clonotype turned up many times. This chain connects TRBV28 to TRBJ1-2; TRBD1 matches 7 bases. The CDR3 runs to 15 residues. The V gene end was trimmed by 5 bases and the J gene end by 2 bases; junction bases not matched to a gene: 8. The germline CDR1 and CDR2 sequences are MDHEN and SYDVKM. In nucleotides, the CDR3 is TGTGCCAGCAGTGCCCTACCGGACAGGAACTATGGCTACACCTTC. Encoded protein: CASSALPDRNYGYTF.

About this clonotype: This may be a read error, as it is one base from a much larger clone. V usage is TRBV30 and J usage is TRBJ2-3, with 9 nucleotides matching TRBD2. V lost 7 bases to trimming and J lost 4 bases; unmatched junction nucleotides: 15. CDR3 size: 16 residues. Germline-derived CDR1 and CDR2 are GTSNPN and SVGIG (reference sequence). The CDR3 region is CASDISGSGSADTQYF. CDR3 sequence (DNA): TGTGCCTCAGATATTAGCGGGAGCGGGAGCGCAGATACGCAGTATTTT. The whole variable domain, filled in from reference TRBV30 and TRBJ2-3, reads SQTIHQWPATLVQPVGSPLSLECTVEGTSNPNLYWYRQAAGRGLQLLFYSVGIGQISSEVPQNLSASRPQDRQFILSSKKLLLSDSGFYLCASDISGSGSADTQYFGPGTRLTVL.

This clonotype has only a few counts. V and J are TRBV28 and TRBJ1-5, with 7 bases that match TRBD1. There are 14 residues in the CDR3. The V gene end was trimmed by 6 bases and the J gene end by 4 bases; junction bases not matched to a gene: 6. The V gene's germline CDR1 is MDHEN and CDR2 SYDVKM. The chain's CDR3 is CASRPGQYNQPQHF. The CDR3 nucleotides read TGTGCCAGCAGGCCGGGACAGTATAATCAGCCCCAGCATTTT.